These 18 T cell receptor beta chains share one sample of origin, sequenced in a study of cytomegalovirus exposure and HLA in healthy donors. A multiplex PCR was run with 60 Vbeta primers and 13 Jbeta primers. TCRdb's table, derived via immunoSEQ multiplex PCR, lists solely in-frame clones and lacks some. The table lists about 110,000 clones, over 60% of them singletons, with around 2.9% in the top ten. Sequencing was carried out using PBMCs. These receptors all stem from a woman aged 60-70 years in good health and CMV-seropositive.

This clone was picked up one time. This chain links TRBV20-1 with TRBJ1-2, with D possibly matching TRBD1 (6 bases). Germline CDR1 reads DFQATT; CDR2 reads SNEGSKA (reference sequence). The CDR3 contains 11 residues. Trimming pared 5 bases from V and 8 bases from J, leaving 12 bases between. CDR3 coding DNA: TGCAGTGCTTCCCGGACAGCGGGCTACACCTTC. Protein product: CSASRTAGYTF.

The rearrangement links TRBV6-5 to TRBJ1-1; D is perhaps TRBD1 (5 bases). CDR3 length: 14 amino acids. Deletions cut 5 bases from V and 1 base from J, with 11 bases between. Per germline, CDR1 MNHEY and CDR2 SVGAGI. The CDR3 sequence: CASSPPGGNTEAFF. CDR3 bases: TGTGCCAGCAGTCCGCCGGGGGGGAACACTGAAGCTTTCTTT.

The chain employs TRBV7-9 and TRBJ2-7; TRBD2 matches 7 bases. This CDR3 has 14 residues. Germline V gives CDR1 SEHNR, CDR2 FQNEAQ (reference sequence). The V segment lost 4 bases and the J segment 6 bases; nucleotides outside the gene matches: 9. The CDR3, as DNA: TGTGCCAGCAGCTCCGTGGGGGGGGGACGCGAGCAGTACTTC. Its protein is CASSSVGGGREQYF.

The genes are TRBV18 and TRBJ2-7, with D possibly being TRBD2 (5 bases). Between the trimmed V and J ends, which lost 1 base and 5 bases, there was a span of 9 bases. The germline V gene has CDR1 KGHSH and CDR2 LQKENI. The CDR3 runs 13 residues. The CDR3: CASSPRSSDEQYF. The DNA for the CDR3 is TGTGCCAGCTCACCACGTAGTAGCGACGAGCAGTACTTC. Supplemented by reference TRBV18 and TRBJ2-7, the full variable domain reads NAGVMQNPRHLVRRRGQEARLRCSPMKGHSHVYWYRQLPEEGLKFMVYLQKENIIDESGMPKERFSAEFPKEGPSILRIQQVVRGDSAAYFCASSPRSSDEQYFGPGTRLTVT.

This rearrangement joins TRBV7-2 to TRBJ1-2; 10 bases align to TRBD1. V lost 5 bases to trimming and J lost 1 base; unmatched junction nucleotides: 4. Germline CDR1 is SGHTA and CDR2 is FQGNSA. The CDR3 spans 15 residues. DNA for the CDR3: TGTGCCAGCAGCGGACAGGGGGTTGGTAACTATGGCTACACCTTC. Protein sequence: CASSGQGVGNYGYTF.

This chain links TRBV27 with TRBJ2-1; a weak D match, TRBD2 (6 bases). This CDR3 spans 14 amino acids. Germline assignment: CDR1 MNHEY and CDR2 SMNVEV (reference sequence). The V end lost 3 bases, the J end lost 2 bases, and 8 bases lay between the germline ends. The CDR3 loop is CASSLGTAYNEQFF. CDR3 coding DNA: TGTGCCAGCAGTTTGGGGACTGCCTACAATGAGCAGTTCTTC.

The chain uses TRBV11-3 and TRBJ2-3; D remains ambiguous. Trimming cost V 3 bases and J 2 bases, with 9 bases left between them. The V gene's germline CDR1 is SGHNT and CDR2 YENEEA. There are 14 residues in the CDR3. The CDR3: CASSFGGDTDTQYF. In DNA, the CDR3 is TGTGCCAGCAGCTTTGGCGGAGACACAGATACGCAGTATTTT.

The rearrangement links TRBV19 to TRBJ1-5; 7 positions agree with TRBD1. The CDR3 has 14 residues. CDR1 is LNHDA and CDR2 is SQIVND in the germline V gene (reference sequence). Trimming removed 5 bases from V and 3 bases from J; junction bases left unmatched: 4. As DNA, the CDR3 is TGTGCCAGTAGTTCGACAGGGCACAATCAGCCCCAGCATTTT. Amino acids: CASSSTGHNQPQHF.

The chain uses TRBV5-1 and TRBJ2-7; 7 nucleotides match TRBD1. Germline lookup yields CDR1 SGHRS and CDR2 YFSETQ. With 0 bases clipped from V and 2 bases from J, the junction kept 2 bases outside the gene matches. CDR3 length equals 14 residues. This CDR3 is CASSLADRTYEQYF. CDR3 coding DNA: TGCGCCAGCAGCTTGGCGGACAGGACCTACGAGCAGTACTTC.

The rearrangement joins TRBV4-1 to TRBJ2-1, with D possibly being TRBD2 (5 bases). CDR1 is MGHRA and CDR2 is YSYEKL in the germline V gene. V was cut by 0 bases and J by 8 bases, with 8 bases left in between. The CDR3 is made up of 13 amino acids. The CDR3 DNA is TGCGCCAGCAGCCAAGATTTCGGGGATGAGCAGTTCTTC. It codes for CASSQDFGDEQFF.

As DNA, the CDR3 is TGTGCCACCTCACAGGGATTAGTCAAAAACACCATATATTTT. It encodes CATSQGLVKNTIYF. The chain has TRBV6-5 and TRBJ1-3; tentative D call: TRBD1 (6 bases). The germline V and J ends were trimmed by 10 bases and 6 bases, with 19 bases remaining between them. This CDR3 contains 14 residues. Looked up from germline, CDR1 is MNHEY and CDR2 is SVGAGI.

V gene TRBV4-1 combines with J gene TRBJ2-5; 11 nucleotides agree with TRBD2. The end of the DNA is better explained by TRBJ2-7, so the J call may be wrong. Germline V gene sequence: CDR1 MGHRA, CDR2 YSYEKL. The CDR3 is 17 amino acids. For the CDR3, the DNA is TGCGCCAGCAGCCAAACCGGGACTAGCGGTCAAGCCTACGAGCAGTACTTC. It codes for CASSQTGTSGQAYEQYF.

The V call is TRBV4-1, the J call TRBJ1-4; 8 nucleotides line up with TRBD1. Germline loops: CDR1 MGHRA, CDR2 YSYEKL. With V trimmed by 6 bases and J by 0 bases, 6 bases remained unmatched. The CDR3 loop spans 16 amino acids. This CDR3 is CASRQGVFTTNEKLFF. Written as DNA, the CDR3 is TGCGCCAGCAGACAGGGGGTTTTCACAACTAATGAAAAACTGTTTTTT.

V and J are TRBV11-3 and TRBJ2-7; TRBD2 matches at 14 bases. V shed 5 bases and J 4 bases; nucleotides not matched to a gene: 4. CDR1 SGHNT and CDR2 YENEEA come from the germline V gene. CDR3 length: 15 residues. The CDR3 protein is CASSLGTSGSYEQYF. In DNA, the CDR3 is TGTGCCAGCAGCCTAGGGACTAGCGGGAGTTACGAGCAGTACTTC. Combining the CDR3 with reference TRBV11-3 and TRBJ2-7 gives the whole variable domain EAGVVQSPRYKIIEKKQPVAFWCNPISGHNTLYWYLQNLGQGPELLIRYENEEAVDDSQLPKDRFSAERLKGVDSTLKIQPAELGDSAVYLCASSLGTSGSYEQYFGPGTRLTVT.

The CDR3: CASRFRTEAFF. CDR3 sequence (DNA): TGTGCCAGTAGGTTCAGAACTGAAGCTTTCTTT. The rearrangement links TRBV19 to TRBJ1-1; D remains unclear. CDR1 and CDR2 (germline): LNHDA, SQIVND (reference sequence). This CDR3 contains 11 residues. The germline V and J ends were trimmed by 6 bases and 5 bases, with 7 bases remaining between them.

This chain connects TRBV21-1 to TRBJ2-2; TRBD2, as called in the table, went unchecked against the DNA. TRBV21-1 is recorded as a pseudogene. The CDR3 loop spans 14 amino acids. CDR3: CAYPGVTTPRELFF. CDR3 in DNA: TGTGCCTACCCCGGGGTAACTACACCAAGGGAGCTGTTTTTT.

This clone was detected once. The CDR3 DNA is TGTGCCAGCGGGAGAGGGACAGGGTATGGCTACACCTTC. This sequence encodes CASGRGTGYGYTF. This sequence joins TRBV28 and TRBJ1-2, with 9 bases fitting TRBD1. The V segment lost 8 bases and the J segment 5 bases; nucleotides outside the gene matches: 6. The CDR3 runs to 13 residues. Germline V gives CDR1 MDHEN, CDR2 SYDVKM.

The chain recombines TRBV5-1 with TRBJ2-1, with TRBD2 as a possible D gene (6 bases). Germline V lookup: CDR1 SGHRS, CDR2 YFSETQ. The CDR3 has 15 amino acids. Trimming removed 3 bases at V and 8 bases at J, with 18 bases between. Here the CDR3 DNA reads TGCGCCAGCAGCTCACCACCGGGACTTCCCGATGAGCAGTTCTTC. Residues: CASSSPPGLPDEQFF.